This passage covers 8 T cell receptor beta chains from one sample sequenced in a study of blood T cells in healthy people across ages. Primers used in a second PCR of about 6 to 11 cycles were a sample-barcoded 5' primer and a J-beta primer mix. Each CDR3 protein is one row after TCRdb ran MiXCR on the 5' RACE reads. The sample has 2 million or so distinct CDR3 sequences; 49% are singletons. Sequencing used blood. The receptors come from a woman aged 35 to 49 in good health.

The CDR3 sequence: CSVAGGETQYF. The CDR3 region has the DNA TGCAGCGTTGCAGGGGGAGAGACCCAGTACTTC. V and J are TRBV29-1 and TRBJ2-5; 7 bases are shared with TRBD1. The CDR3 has 11 residues. Germline-derived CDR1 and CDR2 are SQVTM and ANQGSEA. Germline trimming cut 4 bases from V and 4 bases from J; bases unmatched to any gene: 0. Combining the CDR3 with reference TRBV29-1 and TRBJ2-5 gives the whole variable domain SAVISQKPSRDICQRGTSLTIQCQVDSQVTMMFWYRQQPGQSLTLIATANQGSEATYESGFVIDKFPISRPNLTFSTLTVSNMSPEDSSIYLCSVAGGETQYFGPGTRLLVL.

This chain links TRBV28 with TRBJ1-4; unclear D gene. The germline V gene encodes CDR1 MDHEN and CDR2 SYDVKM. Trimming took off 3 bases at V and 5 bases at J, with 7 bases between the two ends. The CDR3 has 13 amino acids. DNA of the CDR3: TGTGCCAGCAGTTTTGAAGAGAATGAAAAACTGTTTTTT. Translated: CASSFEENEKLFF.

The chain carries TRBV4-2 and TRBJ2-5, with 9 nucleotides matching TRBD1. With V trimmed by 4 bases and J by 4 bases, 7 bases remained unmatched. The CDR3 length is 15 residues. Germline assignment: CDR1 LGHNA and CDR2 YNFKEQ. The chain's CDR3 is CASSRGQGGGETQYF. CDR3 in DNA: TGTGCCAGCAGCCGGGGACAGGGAGGAGGAGAGACCCAGTACTTC.

This CDR3 reads CSAGQGIADTQYF. The CDR3 DNA sequence: TGCAGTGCGGGACAGGGGATCGCAGATACGCAGTATTTT. V and J are TRBV20-1 and TRBJ2-3; TRBD1 matches 10 bases. The CDR3 covers 13 residues. Per the germline V gene, CDR1 is DFQATT and CDR2 is SNEGSKA (reference sequence). Unmatched junction bases numbered 4, after V lost 6 bases and J lost 4 bases.

DNA of the CDR3: TGTGCCAGCAGTGAAGGGCAGGTGGAGACCCAGTACTTC. This codes for CASSEGQVETQYF. This sequence joins TRBV2 and TRBJ2-5, with D unresolved. The CDR3 length is 13 residues. Germline loops: CDR1 SNHLY, CDR2 FYNNEI. V was pared by 1 base and J by 5 bases, with 8 bases between.

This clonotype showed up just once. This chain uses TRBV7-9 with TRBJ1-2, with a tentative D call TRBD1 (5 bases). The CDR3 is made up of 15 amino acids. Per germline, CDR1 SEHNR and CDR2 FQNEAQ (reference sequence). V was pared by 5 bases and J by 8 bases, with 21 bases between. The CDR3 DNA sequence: TGTGCCAGCAGCGCGCCGGGACTAGCGGTGGGGGGCTACACCTTC. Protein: CASSAPGLAVGGYTF. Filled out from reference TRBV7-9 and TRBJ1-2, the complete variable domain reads DTGVSQNPRHKITKRGQNVTFRCDPISEHNRLYWYRQTLGQGPEFLTYFQNEAQLEKSRLLSDRFSAERPKGSFSTLEIQRTEQGDSAMYLCASSAPGLAVGGYTFGSGTRLTVV.

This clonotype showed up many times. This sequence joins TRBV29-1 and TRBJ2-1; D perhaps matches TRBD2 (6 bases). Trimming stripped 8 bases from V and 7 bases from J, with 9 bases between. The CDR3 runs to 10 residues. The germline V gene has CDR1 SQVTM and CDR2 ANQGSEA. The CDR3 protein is CSSGGNEQFF. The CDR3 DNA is TGCAGCTCTGGGGGGAATGAGCAGTTCTTC.

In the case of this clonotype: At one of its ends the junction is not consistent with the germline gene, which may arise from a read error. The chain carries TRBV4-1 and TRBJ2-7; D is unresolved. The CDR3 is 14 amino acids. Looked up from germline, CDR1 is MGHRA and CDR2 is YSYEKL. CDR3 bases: TGCGCCAGCAGCCAAAGCCCGACTTTAATCGAGCGGTACTTC. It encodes CASSQSPTLIERYF.